This is a list of T cell receptor beta chains from one sample in a study of blood T cells in healthy people across ages. From the 5' RACE reads, TCRdb called clonotypes with MiXCR, one entry per CDR3 protein. The table shows roughly 1.6 million distinct CDR3 sequences, with almost 35% occurring only once. The specimen sequenced was blood. All receptors come from a young woman in good health. The CDR3 runs from the conserved cysteine through the conserved F or W. A D gene is named only where the DNA matches it firmly.

length | J | V | D | CDR3
13 | TRBJ1-2 | TRBV6-1 | - | CASSALQGNGYTF
13 | TRBJ1-1 | TRBV29-1 | - | CSVSGLANTEAFF
14 | TRBJ2-1 | TRBV7-6 | TRBD1 | CASSYQGQSNEQFF
13 | TRBJ1-2 | TRBV28 | - | CASSLPAGVGYTF
16 | TRBJ2-1 | TRBV7-9 | - | CASSHSRTHRFNEQFF
15 | TRBJ2-3 | TRBV7-6 | - | CASSLALGAGDTQYF
19 | TRBJ2-5 | TRBV20-1 | TRBD2 | CSARDSQDTSGRARETQYF
16 | TRBJ2-7 | TRBV5-1 | - | CASSLDRGGSGYEQYF
15 | TRBJ2-5 | TRBV15 | TRBD2 | CATSRVGLAGETQYF
12 | TRBJ2-7 | TRBV30 | TRBD1 | CAWTGGSYEQYF
13 | TRBJ1-2 | TRBV20-1 | - | CSGGGGKNYGYTF
14 | TRBJ2-1 | TRBV20-1 | - | CSATPGLLYNEQFF
15 | TRBJ2-7 | TRBV20-1 | TRBD2 | CSARDPREGIYEQYF
16 | TRBJ2-1 | TRBV7-9 | - | CASSSPSEGTYNEQFF
15 | TRBJ2-5 | TRBV20-1 | - | CSASASWGNPETQYF
16 | TRBJ2-1 | TRBV7-9 | TRBD1 | CASSRPGTGFFDEQFF
14 | TRBJ2-7 | TRBV6-6 | - | CASSAGDRSYEQYF
15 | TRBJ2-7 | TRBV6-2/TRBV6-3 | - | CASRTTVFGSYEQYF
14 | TRBJ2-7 | TRBV20-1 | TRBD1 | CSADDRASPYEQYF
15 | TRBJ1-6 | TRBV9 | - | CASSVVGTGHSPLHF
16 | TRBJ1-2 | TRBV4-2 | TRBD1 | CASSQGGQTGNYGYTF
15 | TRBJ1-4 | TRBV9 | TRBD1 | CASSVGTATNEKLFF
18 | TRBJ2-7 | TRBV9 | TRBD2 | CASSERRGRTSDSYEQYF
15 | TRBJ2-3 | TRBV2 | TRBD1 | CASSWDRIVQDTQYF
17 | TRBJ1-2 | TRBV12-3/TRBV12-4 | - | CASSLALQGYPSDGYTF
18 | TRBJ2-1 | TRBV7-2 | TRBD2 | CASSFSSGGRSRYNEQFF
17 | TRBJ2-1 | TRBV28 | - | CASSRGHRLSSYNEQFF
14 | TRBJ2-3 | TRBV10-1 | TRBD2 | CASSEKGLAGFQYF
12 | TRBJ2-1 | TRBV6-1 | TRBD2 | CASNSLAGEQFF
12 | TRBJ1-2 | TRBV7-9 | - | CASSEMTGGYTF
16 | TRBJ1-2 | TRBV9 | TRBD1 | CASSGPLVRTGSGYTF
14 | TRBJ2-1 | TRBV6-2/TRBV6-3 | - | CASREEGGANEQFF
13 | TRBJ1-2 | TRBV5-5 | - | CASSFSVRDGYTF
14 | TRBJ2-7 | TRBV20-1 | - | CSASLGGRLYEQYF
14 | TRBJ2-3 | TRBV24-1 | TRBD1 | CATSPTGFPDTQYF